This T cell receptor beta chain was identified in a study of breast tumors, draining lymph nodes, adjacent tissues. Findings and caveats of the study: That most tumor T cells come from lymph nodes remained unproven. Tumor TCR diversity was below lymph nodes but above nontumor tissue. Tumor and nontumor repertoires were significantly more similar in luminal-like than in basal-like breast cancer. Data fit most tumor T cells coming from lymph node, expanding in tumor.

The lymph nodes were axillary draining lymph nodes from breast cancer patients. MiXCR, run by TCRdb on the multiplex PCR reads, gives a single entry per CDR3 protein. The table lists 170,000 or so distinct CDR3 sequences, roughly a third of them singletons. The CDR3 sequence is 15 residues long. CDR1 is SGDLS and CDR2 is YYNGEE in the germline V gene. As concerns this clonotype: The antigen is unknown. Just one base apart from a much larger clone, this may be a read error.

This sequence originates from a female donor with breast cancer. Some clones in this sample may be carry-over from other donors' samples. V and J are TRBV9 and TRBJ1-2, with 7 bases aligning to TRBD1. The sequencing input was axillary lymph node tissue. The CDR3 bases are TGTGCCAGCAGCGTAGACGGAGGGGGCTTCTATGGCTCCACCTTC. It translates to CASSVDGGGFYGSTF. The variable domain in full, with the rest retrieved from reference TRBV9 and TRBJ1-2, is DSGVTQTPKHLITATGQRVTLRCSPRSGDLSVYWYQQSLDQGLQFLIQYYNGEERAKGNILERFSAQQFPDLHSELNLSSLELGDSALYFCASSVDGGGFYGSTFGSGTRLTVV.